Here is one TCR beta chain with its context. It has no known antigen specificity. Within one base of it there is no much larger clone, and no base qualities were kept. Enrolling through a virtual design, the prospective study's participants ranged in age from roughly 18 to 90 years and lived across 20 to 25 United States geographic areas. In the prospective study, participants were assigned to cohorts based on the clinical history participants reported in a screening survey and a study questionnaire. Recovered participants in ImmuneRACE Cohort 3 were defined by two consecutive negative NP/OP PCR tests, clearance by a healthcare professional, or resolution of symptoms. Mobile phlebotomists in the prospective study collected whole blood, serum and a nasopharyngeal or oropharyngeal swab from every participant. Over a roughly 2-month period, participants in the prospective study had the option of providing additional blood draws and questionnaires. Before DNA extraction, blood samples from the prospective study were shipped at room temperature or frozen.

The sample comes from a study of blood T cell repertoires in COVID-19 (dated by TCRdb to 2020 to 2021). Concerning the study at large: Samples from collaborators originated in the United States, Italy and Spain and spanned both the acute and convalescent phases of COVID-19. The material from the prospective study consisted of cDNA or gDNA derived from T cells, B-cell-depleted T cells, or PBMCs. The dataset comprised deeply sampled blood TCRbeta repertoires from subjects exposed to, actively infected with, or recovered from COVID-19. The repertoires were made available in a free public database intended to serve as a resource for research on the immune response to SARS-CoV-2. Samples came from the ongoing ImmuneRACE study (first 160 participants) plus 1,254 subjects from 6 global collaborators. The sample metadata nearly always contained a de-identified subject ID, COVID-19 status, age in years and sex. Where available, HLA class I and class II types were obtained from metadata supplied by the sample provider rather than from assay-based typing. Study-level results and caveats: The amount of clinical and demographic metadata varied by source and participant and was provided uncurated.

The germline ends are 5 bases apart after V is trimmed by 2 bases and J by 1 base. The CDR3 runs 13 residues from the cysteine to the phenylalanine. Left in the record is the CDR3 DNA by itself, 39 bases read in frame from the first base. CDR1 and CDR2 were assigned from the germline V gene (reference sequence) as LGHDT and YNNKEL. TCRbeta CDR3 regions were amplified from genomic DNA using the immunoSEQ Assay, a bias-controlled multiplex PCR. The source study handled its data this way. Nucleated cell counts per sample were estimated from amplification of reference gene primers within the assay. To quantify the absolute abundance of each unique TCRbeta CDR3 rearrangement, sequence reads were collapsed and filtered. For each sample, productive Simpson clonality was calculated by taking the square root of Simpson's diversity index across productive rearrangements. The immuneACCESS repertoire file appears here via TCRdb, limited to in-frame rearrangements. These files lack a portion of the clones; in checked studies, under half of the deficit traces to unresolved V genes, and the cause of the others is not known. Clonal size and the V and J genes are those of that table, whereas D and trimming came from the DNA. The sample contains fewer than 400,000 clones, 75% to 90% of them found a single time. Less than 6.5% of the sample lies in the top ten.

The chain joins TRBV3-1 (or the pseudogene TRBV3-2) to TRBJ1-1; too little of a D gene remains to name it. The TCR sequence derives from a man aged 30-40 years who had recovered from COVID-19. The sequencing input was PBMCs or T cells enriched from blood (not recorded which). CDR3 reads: CASSQPGNTEAFF. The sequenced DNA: TGTGCCAGCAGCCAACCGGGGAACACTGAAGCTTTCTTT.